This T cell receptor (beta chain) comes out of a study of blood T cell repertoires in COVID-19 (dated by TCRdb to about 2020). About the investigation overall: Collaborator samples came from the United States, Italy and Spain and covered acute and convalescent phases of COVID-19. Where HLA class I and class II types were available, the types were taken from metadata supplied by the sample provider, not from assay-based typing. The repertoires were made available in a free public database intended to serve as a resource for research on the immune response to SARS-CoV-2. The samples were drawn from two sources: the first 160 participants of the ongoing ImmuneRACE study, and over 1,000 subjects contributed by 6 global collaborators. A de-identified subject ID, COVID-19 status, age in years and sex were almost always included in the sample metadata. The prospective study material was composed of cDNA or gDNA derived from T cells, B-cell-depleted T cells, or PBMCs. The dataset comprised deeply sampled blood TCRbeta repertoires from subjects exposed to, actively infected with, or recovered from COVID-19.

At one collaborating source in Seattle, patients were enrolled during active infection and were followed longitudinally through the course of disease. The collaborating institutions used their own protocols to collect whole blood in K2EDTA tubes. For TCRbeta analysis, collaborator samples were shipped as frozen whole blood, as isolated PBMCs, or as DNA extracted from either sample type. This clone was observed a handful of times. It lacks a known antigen. No much larger clone exists at a distance of one base, and base qualities are not known. The paper's findings and limits, for the study overall: The quantity of clinical and demographic metadata differed by source and by participant and was supplied without curation.

Including cysteine and valine, the CDR3 has 12 amino acids. Just the 36-base CDR3 DNA is kept, in frame starting at base 1. The germline V gene encodes CDR1 GTSNPN and CDR2 SVGIG (reference sequence). V is shortened by 2 bases, J by 7 bases, and the region joining them spans 12 bases. TCRbeta CDR3 regions were amplified from genomic DNA using the immunoSEQ Assay, a bias-controlled multiplex PCR. Regarding the original processing steps: The number of nucleated cells in each sample was estimated by amplification of reference gene primers within the assay. Sequence reads were collapsed and filtered to measure the absolute abundance of every unique TCRbeta CDR3 rearrangement. Productive Simpson clonality was computed per sample as the square root of Simpson's diversity index over productive rearrangements. The clones in this table, taken by TCRdb from immuneACCESS, are in-frame only. Not every clone is retained; where verified, under half of the shortfall comes from an unresolved V gene, and the cause of the rest is unknown. V and J calls and clone size come straight from that table; D and trimming were deduced from the DNA. The sample table holds about 150,000 clones, of which 83% were seen once. 12% of the sample belongs to the ten largest clones.

Sequencing used peripheral blood. The sequence is built from TRBV30 and TRBJ2-7; the D region possibly corresponds to TRBD2 (5 bases align). The clonotype comes from a woman between 55 and 75 years old with COVID-19, enrolled during active disease. The CDR3 protein is CAWSSPGEEQYV. The DNA is TGTGCCTGGAGTAGCCCCGGGGAAGAGCAGTACGTC.